The entry below describes one T cell receptor beta chain. The V end lost 2 bases, the J end lost 7 bases, and 11 bases lay between the germline ends. Germline lookup yields CDR1 MDHEN and CDR2 SYDVKM. The CDR3 length is 13 residues. This sample was included in a study of blood T cell repertoires in COVID-19. The overall study: Samples of COVID-19 (acute and convalescent) were obtained from the United States, Italy and Spain. T cells, B-cell-depleted T cells, or PBMCs provided the cDNA or gDNA that served as material.

Methods used by the authors: For nucleated cells, counts were estimated from reference gene primer amplification. Sequencing was performed with immunoSEQ multiplex PCR; in TCRdb, only in-frame clones are kept and a portion is missing. V and J calls and clone size come straight from that table; D and trimming were deduced from the DNA. The table records 70,000 to 90,000 clones, about 74% of them present only once. Sequencing was carried out using peripheral blood. The sequence was obtained from a human donor with acute or convalescent COVID-19. The donor label of this sample is uncertain. This chain joins TRBV28 and TRBJ1-2, with D tentatively TRBD1 (6 bases). The CDR3 spells CASSLRLGAGYTF. The CDR3 nucleotides are TGTGCCAGCAGTTTAAGATTGGGGGCTGGCTACACCTTC.